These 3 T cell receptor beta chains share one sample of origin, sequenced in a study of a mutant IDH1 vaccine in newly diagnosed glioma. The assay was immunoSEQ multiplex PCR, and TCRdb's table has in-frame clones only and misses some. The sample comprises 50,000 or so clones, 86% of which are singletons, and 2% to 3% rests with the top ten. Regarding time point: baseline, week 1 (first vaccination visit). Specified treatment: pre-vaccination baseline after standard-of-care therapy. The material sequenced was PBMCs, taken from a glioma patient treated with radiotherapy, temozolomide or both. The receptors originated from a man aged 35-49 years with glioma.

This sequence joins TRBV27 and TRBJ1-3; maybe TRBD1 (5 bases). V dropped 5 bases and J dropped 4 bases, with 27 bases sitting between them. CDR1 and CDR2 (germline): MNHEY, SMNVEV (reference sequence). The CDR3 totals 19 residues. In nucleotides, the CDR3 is TGTGCCAGCAGTCCTAGGACACCTCGACGGGGACCAGAGGGAAACACCATATATTTT. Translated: CASSPRTPRRGPEGNTIYF.

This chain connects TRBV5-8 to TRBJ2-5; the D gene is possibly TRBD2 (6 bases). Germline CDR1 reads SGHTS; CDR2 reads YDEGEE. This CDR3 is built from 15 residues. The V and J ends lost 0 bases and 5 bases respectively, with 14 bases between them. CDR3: CASSLASGRWETQYF. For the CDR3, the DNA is TGTGCCAGCAGCTTGGCGTCAGGGAGGTGGGAGACCCAGTACTTC.

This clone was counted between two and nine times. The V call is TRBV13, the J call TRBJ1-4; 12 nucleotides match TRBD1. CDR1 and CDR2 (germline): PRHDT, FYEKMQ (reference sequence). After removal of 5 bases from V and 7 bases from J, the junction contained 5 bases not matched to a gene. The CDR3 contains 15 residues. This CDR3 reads CASSPPGQGAEKLFF. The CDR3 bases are TGTGCCAGCAGCCCCCCGGGACAGGGGGCTGAAAAACTGTTTTTT.